This TCR beta chain was identified during a study of T cell responses to AZD1222 COVID-19 vaccine. General observations from the study: A mostly white British donor set with more females was recruited, and clonal diversity was possibly underestimated. The study identified only five to seven AZD1222 recipients as seropositive at baseline. The study reported that nearly half of spike-specific TCRs target unmutated variant regions.

Clones were sequenced by immunoSEQ multiplex PCR, and TCRdb holds only the in-frame ones, with some missing. The sample records about 99,000 clones, nearly 90% being singletons. This CDR3 is built from 15 residues. CDR1 and CDR2 (germline): SGHTA, FQGNSA. Trimming cost V 5 bases and J 3 bases, with 16 bases left between them. Concerning this clone: Its antigen is unidentified.

This clonotype was sampled from an adult in good health. The chain has TRBV7-2 and TRBJ2-5, with D tentatively TRBD1 (6 bases). The input for sequencing was peripheral blood, taken on day 0 of AZD1222 vaccination. The CDR3 here is CASSPHSGTKETQYF. The CDR3 region has the DNA TGTGCCAGCAGCCCACATTCGGGGACAAAAGAGACCCAGTACTTC.